Reported below is one TCR beta chain. Germline CDR1 LNHNV, CDR2 YYDKDF (reference sequence). This CDR3 region has 14 residues. Deletions cut 5 bases from V and 0 bases from J, with 11 bases between. The record originates from a study of cytomegalovirus exposure and HLA in healthy donors. In the PCR, 60 Vbeta and 13 Jbeta primers were used. The assay was immunoSEQ multiplex PCR, and TCRdb's table has in-frame clones only and misses some. The table has tens of thousands of clones, about 72% seen once; the top ten hold approximately 7%. This receptor was taken from a man aged 25-40 years in good health and CMV-seronegative. The chain has TRBV15 and TRBJ2-7; D may be TRBD2 (6 bases). Input material: PBMCs. The CDR3 reads CATSRGTGSYEQYF. CDR3 sequence (DNA): TGTGCCACCAGCCGCGGGACCGGCTCCTACGAGCAGTACTTC. The full variable domain, rest sourced from reference TRBV15 and TRBJ2-7, is DAMVIQNPRYQVTQFGKPVTLSCSQTLNHNVMYWYQQKSSQAPKLLFHYYDKDFNNEADTPDNFQSRRPNTSFCFLDIRSPGLGDTAMYLCATSRGTGSYEQYFGPGTRLTVT.